One sample yielded the 18 T cell receptor beta chains listed below, sequenced in a study of blood T cell repertoires in COVID-19. Some clones are missing from TCRdb's copy, which holds only in-frame ones; the method was immunoSEQ multiplex PCR. In the table there are about 56,000 clones, 75% to 90% of which are singletons. Sequenced material: peripheral blood. All receptors come from a woman aged 55-69 years with COVID-19, enrolled during active disease.

V gene TRBV19 combines with J gene TRBJ1-2; D gene unclear. This CDR3 spans 13 amino acids. CDR1 LNHDA and CDR2 SQIVND come from the germline V gene (reference sequence). Trimming stripped 5 bases from V and 2 bases from J, with 9 bases between. DNA for the CDR3: TGTGCCAGTAGTCCCGGACTCAACTATGGCTACACCTTC. Translated, it gives CASSPGLNYGYTF.

In DNA form, the CDR3 reads TGTGCCAGCAGCTTGGCCTCAGGCGAGCAGTTCTTC. Protein product: CASSLASGEQFF. The genes are TRBV5-4 and TRBJ2-1; no definite D call. The CDR3 is 12 amino acids. Trimming stripped 0 bases from V and 10 bases from J, with 8 bases between. In germline, CDR1 is SGHNT, CDR2 YYREEE (reference sequence).

This clone showed up just a few times. The rearrangement links TRBV6-2 or TRBV6-3 to TRBJ2-1; 13 nucleotides agree with TRBD2. Germline lookup yields CDR1 MNHEY and CDR2 SVGEGT. V trimming: 5 bases; J trimming: 5 bases; junction bases outside the gene matches: 3. The CDR3 contains 15 residues. CDR3 residues: CASSKGLAGNNEQFF. The CDR3 DNA reads as TGTGCCAGCAGTAAGGGACTAGCGGGAAACAATGAGCAGTTCTTC.

This chain connects TRBV2 to TRBJ1-1, with 7 bases aligning to TRBD1. CDR3 size: 15 residues. CDR1 is SNHLY, CDR2 FYNNEI, per germline. V gave up 7 bases and J gave up 1 base; unmatched junction bases: 9. The CDR3 sequence: CASILQGVGNTEAFF. CDR3 sequence (DNA): TGTGCCAGCATTTTGCAGGGGGTGGGGAACACTGAAGCTTTCTTT.

V and J are TRBV6-2 or TRBV6-3 and TRBJ2-1, with 10 bases lining up with TRBD2. The CDR3 covers 16 residues. Germline V lookup: CDR1 MNHEY, CDR2 SVGEGT. The ends lost 6 bases at V and 0 bases at J; junction bases unmatched: 5. DNA for the CDR3: TGTGCCAGCAGCGATAGGACTAGCGGCTCCTACAATGAGCAGTTCTTC. Encoded protein: CASSDRTSGSYNEQFF.

The chain links TRBV11-3 to TRBJ2-7; 7 bases align to TRBD1. This CDR3 is built from 15 residues. The ends lost 5 bases at V and 3 bases at J; junction bases unmatched: 10. Germline values: CDR1 SGHNT, CDR2 YENEEA. CDR3 region: CASSARQGIGYEQYF. CDR3 bases: TGTGCCAGCAGCGCCCGACAGGGAATAGGCTACGAGCAGTACTTC.

The chain employs TRBV6-1 and TRBJ2-2, with 7 positions matching TRBD2. The germline CDR1 and CDR2 sequences are MNHNS and SASEGT. The CDR3 has 16 amino acids. Trimming took 0 bases from V and 6 from J; bases not matched to a gene: 7. Here the CDR3 DNA reads TGTGCCAGCAGTGAAGCGTCCCTGGGGGGGGCCGGGGAGCTGTTTTTT. This encodes CASSEASLGGAGELFF.

This clone was picked up one time. The chain is built from TRBV4-2 and TRBJ1-2; D is unclear. Deletions cut 0 bases from V and 4 bases from J, with 12 bases between. This CDR3 region has 15 residues. Germline CDR1 reads LGHNA; CDR2 reads YNFKEQ. CDR3 DNA sequence: TGTGCCAGCAGCCAAGAAACAGAACCCATCTATGGCTACACCTTC. It yields the protein CASSQETEPIYGYTF.

The chain has TRBV7-2 and TRBJ1-5, with 7 nucleotides matching TRBD1. The ends lost 3 bases at V and 5 bases at J; junction bases unmatched: 7. This CDR3 has 15 residues. Germline CDR1 and CDR2: SGHTA and FQGNSA. The CDR3 reads CASSFAGGFYQPQHF. CDR3 nucleotide sequence: TGTGCCAGCAGCTTTGCAGGGGGTTTTTATCAGCCCCAGCATTTT. Supplemented by reference TRBV7-2 and TRBJ1-5, the full variable domain reads GAGVSQSPSNKVTEKGKDVELRCDPISGHTALYWYRQSLGQGLEFLIYFQGNSAPDKSGLPSDRFSAERTGGSVSTLTIQRTQQEDSAVYLCASSFAGGFYQPQHFGDGTRLSIL.

This sequence joins TRBV7-8 and TRBJ1-4, with TRBD1 identical over 7 bases. J lost 2 bases, V lost 3 bases, and 12 bases had no gene match. Germline CDR1 SGHVS, CDR2 FQNEAQ. This CDR3 is built from 18 residues. The CDR3 protein is CASSFSRGILRTNEKLFF. The DNA for the CDR3 is TGTGCCAGCAGCTTCTCCAGGGGGATTTTGCGTACTAATGAAAAACTGTTTTTT.

This clone was seen just once. The chain is built from TRBV15 and TRBJ2-1, with 8 bases lining up with TRBD2. The CDR3 loop spans 17 amino acids. The J segment lost 6 bases and the V segment lost 0 bases, leaving 10 bases of the junction unmatched. Germline CDR1 reads LNHNV; CDR2 reads YYDKDF (reference sequence). The CDR3 DNA is TGTGCCACCAGCAGAGATCTCGGACTAGCCAATCCCAATGAGCAGTTCTTC. Protein product: CATSRDLGLANPNEQFF.

This clone is a singleton in its sample. J is TRBJ2-4 and V is TRBV6-2 or TRBV6-3; 7 bases agree with TRBD1. Germline lookup yields CDR1 MNHEY and CDR2 SVGEGT. With V trimmed by 0 bases and J by 6 bases, 11 bases remained unmatched. This CDR3 has 17 amino acids. In DNA form, the CDR3 reads TGTGCCAGCAGTTACTCGATGGAGCCGGGACAGTTAAACATTCAGTACTTC. This translates into CASSYSMEPGQLNIQYF.

The CDR3 sequence is CASSLDGGTEAFF. In DNA, the CDR3 is TGTGCCAGCAGCTTAGATGGAGGCACTGAAGCTTTCTTT. This sequence joins TRBV11-3 and TRBJ1-1; no clear D. V shed 0 bases and J shed 4 bases, with 6 bases lying between them. The germline V gene has CDR1 SGHNT and CDR2 YENEEA. The CDR3 consists of 13 residues.

The chain employs TRBV7-9 and TRBJ1-2; 10 positions agree with TRBD1. The germline CDR1 and CDR2 sequences are SEHNR and FQNEAQ (reference sequence). This CDR3 has 17 residues. V trimming: 4 bases; J trimming: 4 bases; junction bases outside the gene matches: 12. The CDR3 DNA follows: TGTGCCAGCAGCTGGGGTTCGGGACAGGGGAGTTCCTATGGCTACACCTTC. This encodes CASSWGSGQGSSYGYTF.

The V and J genes are TRBV7-9 and TRBJ2-5; 9 positions match TRBD2. The CDR3 spans 15 residues. Germline V lookup: CDR1 SEHNR, CDR2 FQNEAQ (reference sequence). The J segment lost 3 bases and the V segment lost 3 bases, leaving 5 bases of the junction unmatched. CDR3 bases: TGTGCCAGCAGCTTGGGACTAGCTTACAAAGAGACCCAGTACTTC. Protein: CASSLGLAYKETQYF.

The chain couples TRBV4-2 to TRBJ1-4; tentatively, D is TRBD1 (6 bases). The CDR3 covers 19 residues. V was cut by 0 bases and J by 0 bases, with 17 bases left in between. The germline V gene has CDR1 LGHNA and CDR2 YNFKEQ. DNA for the CDR3: TGTGCCAGCAGCCAAGATCGGCACAGGGCATCTTCAACTAATGAAAAACTGTTTTTT. This translates into CASSQDRHRASSTNEKLFF.

The chain links TRBV2 to TRBJ2-3; the match to TRBD1 covers 7 bases. Trimming took 7 bases from V and 2 from J; bases not matched to a gene: 6. Germline assignment: CDR1 SNHLY and CDR2 FYNNEI. This CDR3 region has 14 residues. CDR3 coding DNA: TGTGCCAGCACCCGACAGGGACCCACAGATACGCAGTATTTT. Its translation is CASTRQGPTDTQYF.

The chain couples TRBV9 to TRBJ2-3; 9 bases map to TRBD2. CDR3 length equals 16 residues. CDR1 and CDR2 from the germline V gene are SGDLS and YYNGEE. V trimming: 0 bases; J trimming: 4 bases; junction bases outside the gene matches: 6. The CDR3 protein is CASSVGPSGTSDTQYF. CDR3 nucleotides: TGTGCCAGCAGCGTAGGGCCTAGCGGGACCTCAGATACGCAGTATTTT.